A single sample is the source of the 25 T cell receptor beta chains below, sequenced in a study of blood T cell repertoires in COVID-19. The protocol was immunoSEQ multiplex PCR, while the TCRdb copy is restricted to in-frame clones and leaves out a portion. The sample has about 120,000 clones; roughly 83% are singletons. Sequenced input: peripheral blood. These receptors came from a woman of 80 years or more with acute or convalescent COVID-19.

V is TRBV25-1 and J is TRBJ1-6; D is perhaps TRBD1 (5 bases). The CDR3 spans 13 residues. Between the trimmed V and J ends, which lost 4 bases and 10 bases, there was a span of 11 bases. Germline V lookup: CDR1 MGHDK, CDR2 SYGVNS. As DNA, the CDR3 is TGTGCCAGCAGTGCCAGGGTAACCTCACCCCTCCACTTT. Its protein is CASSARVTSPLHF. Based on the CDR3 plus reference TRBV25-1 and TRBJ1-6, the full variable domain is EADIYQTPRYLVIGTGKKITLECSQTMGHDKMYWYQQDPGMELHLIHYSYGVNSTEKGDLSSESTVSRIRTEHFPLTLESARPSHTSQYLCASSARVTSPLHFGNGTRLTVT.

The chain combines TRBV7-2 with TRBJ2-1; D might be TRBD2 (6 bases). Looked up from germline, CDR1 is SGHTA and CDR2 is FQGNSA. V gave up 3 bases and J gave up 8 bases, with 17 bases separating them. This CDR3 spans 15 amino acids. This CDR3 is CASSFYGAGGDEQFF. The CDR3 region has the DNA TGTGCCAGCAGCTTCTACGGGGCTGGCGGGGATGAGCAGTTCTTC.

Of note for this clone: Germline is not matched at one junction end, which may reflect a read error. The rearrangement joins TRBV7-7 to TRBJ1-3, with TRBD1 matching over 8 bases. CDR1 and CDR2 from the germline V gene are SSHAT and FNYEAQ (reference sequence). The CDR3 spans 15 residues. CDR3 loop: CASSLDRGVGNTIYF. The CDR3 coding sequence is TGTGCTAGCAGCTTAGACAGGGGAGTTGGAAACACCATATATTTT.

The chain uses TRBV29-1 and TRBJ2-5; perhaps TRBD2 as D (5 bases). Germline CDR1 reads SQVTM; CDR2 reads ANQGSEA. This CDR3 contains 14 residues. Trimming removed 3 bases at V and 4 bases at J, with 15 bases between. CDR3 residues: CSVDFRGMRETQYF. CDR3 nucleotides: TGCAGCGTTGATTTTAGAGGGATGAGAGAGACCCAGTACTTC.

V usage is TRBV28 and J usage is TRBJ1-2; D is undetermined. Trimming shortened V by 3 bases and J by 3 bases, and 11 bases separated the two germline ends. This CDR3 spans 14 amino acids. Germline CDR1 and CDR2: MDHEN and SYDVKM. CDR3 protein: CASSLSGNYYGYTF. DNA for the CDR3: TGTGCCAGCAGTTTGTCGGGGAACTACTATGGCTACACCTTC.

The chain links TRBV5-1 to TRBJ2-1; 9 nucleotides match TRBD2. Germline trimming cut 0 bases from V and 8 bases from J; bases unmatched to any gene: 6. This CDR3 region has 15 residues. Looked up from germline, CDR1 is SGHRS and CDR2 is YFSETQ. This chain's CDR3 is CASSLGAGGVHEQFF. CDR3 nucleotide sequence: TGCGCCAGCAGCTTGGGAGCGGGAGGTGTTCATGAGCAGTTCTTC.

The chain carries TRBV19 and TRBJ1-1; 9 bases map to TRBD1. The V and J ends lost 4 bases and 5 bases, in that order; junction bases with no gene match: 8. The CDR3 covers 15 residues. The germline gives CDR1 LNHDA, CDR2 SQIVND (reference sequence). The CDR3 nucleotides are TGTGCCAGTAGTACTACAGGGGGCGTTAAGACTGAAGCTTTCTTT. Amino acid sequence: CASSTTGGVKTEAFF.

The chain uses TRBV6-5 and TRBJ2-2, with TRBD2 matching 7 bases. The germline gives CDR1 MNHEY, CDR2 SVGAGI. J lost 6 bases, V lost 2 bases, and 0 bases had no gene match. This CDR3 spans 13 amino acids. Here the CDR3 reads CASSYRGAGELFF. Here the CDR3 DNA reads TGTGCCAGCAGTTACCGGGGGGCCGGGGAGCTGTTTTTT.

The rearrangement links TRBV7-9 to TRBJ2-7; 10 bases agree with TRBD2. The ends lost 4 bases at V and 4 bases at J; junction bases unmatched: 10. The CDR3 spans 16 residues. Germline V gene data show CDR1 as SEHNR and CDR2 as FQNEAQ (reference sequence). The CDR3 here is CASSYTPSGSSYEQYF. Written as DNA, the CDR3 is TGTGCCAGCAGCTATACTCCTAGCGGGAGTTCATACGAGCAGTACTTC.

The chain links TRBV20-1 to TRBJ2-7; TRBD2 matches at 12 bases. This CDR3 region has 16 residues. V was pared by 3 bases and J by 1 base, with 7 bases of the junction left unmatched. From germline, CDR1 is DFQATT and CDR2 SNEGSKA (reference sequence). Written as DNA, the CDR3 is TGCAGTGCTAGTGGACTAGCGGGGTCCGGATCCTACGAGCAGTACTTC. Amino acids: CSASGLAGSGSYEQYF.

The genes are TRBV30 and TRBJ2-1, with TRBD1 matching over 9 bases. V shed 8 bases, J shed 4 bases, and the junction held 6 bases outside the gene matches. The CDR3 runs 13 residues. Germline V gene lookup returns CDR1 GTSNPN and CDR2 SVGIG (reference sequence). CDR3 in DNA: TGTGCCGGTGACAGGGGGACATACAATGAGCAGTTCTTC. Translation gives CAGDRGTYNEQFF. Supplemented by reference TRBV30 and TRBJ2-1, the full variable domain reads SQTIHQWPATLVQPVGSPLSLECTVEGTSNPNLYWYRQAAGRGLQLLFYSVGIGQISSEVPQNLSASRPQDRQFILSSKKLLLSDSGFYLCAGDRGTYNEQFFGPGTRLTVL.

V and J are TRBV6-4 and TRBJ1-2, with TRBD1 matching 7 bases. Germline V lookup: CDR1 MRHNA, CDR2 SNTAGT. V was clipped by 10 bases and J by 8 bases; unmatched bases: 13. CDR3 size: 13 residues. As DNA, the CDR3 is TGTGCCACCCGTGAGGAGGGGGCGGGAGGCTACACCTTC. Translation: CATREEGAGGYTF.

A word on this clone: The sample has other DNA sequences that encode this CDR3 too. The chain is built from TRBV7-2 and TRBJ1-3; 7 bases agree with TRBD1. The V gene end was trimmed by 5 bases and the J gene end by 4 bases; junction bases not matched to a gene: 2. This CDR3 is 13 amino acids long. CDR1 and CDR2 from the germline V gene are SGHTA and FQGNSA. CDR3 sequence: CASSRDSGNTIYF. CDR3 sequence (DNA): TGTGCCAGCAGCAGGGACAGCGGAAACACCATATATTTT.

V and J are TRBV20-1 and TRBJ1-2; the D is unclear. From germline, CDR1 is DFQATT and CDR2 SNEGSKA (reference sequence). The germline V and J ends were trimmed by 3 bases and 2 bases, with 13 bases remaining between them. The CDR3 spans 14 residues. CDR3 sequence: CSASLQDRNYGYTF. DNA of the CDR3: TGCAGTGCTAGTTTGCAGGATCGGAACTATGGCTACACCTTC.

Only a few counts were recorded for this clone. The V call is TRBV19, the J call TRBJ2-7; 7 bases map to TRBD2. CDR3 size: 16 residues. Germline loops: CDR1 LNHDA, CDR2 SQIVND (reference sequence). The V gene end was trimmed by 4 bases and the J gene end by 0 bases; junction bases not matched to a gene: 9. CDR3 residues: CASSTRGVLGSYEQYF. CDR3 DNA: TGTGCCAGTAGTACCCGGGGGGTACTGGGCTCCTACGAGCAGTACTTC.

This clone was seen a few times. The chain uses TRBV11-3 and TRBJ2-4; 9 nucleotides match TRBD1. The J segment lost 8 bases and the V segment lost 5 bases, leaving 7 bases of the junction unmatched. Germline values: CDR1 SGHNT, CDR2 YENEEA. CDR3 length: 14 residues. Written as DNA, the CDR3 is TGTGCCAGCAGCATGGGACAGGGTCGCGACATTCAGTACTTC. Translation: CASSMGQGRDIQYF.

This chain uses TRBV9 with TRBJ2-3; 9 bases line up with TRBD1. In germline, CDR1 is SGDLS, CDR2 YYNGEE. The CDR3 is made up of 16 amino acids. V gave up 4 bases and J gave up 2 bases; unmatched junction bases: 8. The CDR3 DNA follows: TGTGCCAGCAGCCCTACAGGGGGCGCCCCCACAGATACGCAGTATTTT. Translation gives CASSPTGGAPTDTQYF. Full variable domain (missing parts from reference TRBV9 and TRBJ2-3): DSGVTQTPKHLITATGQRVTLRCSPRSGDLSVYWYQQSLDQGLQFLIQYYNGEERAKGNILERFSAQQFPDLHSELNLSSLELGDSALYFCASSPTGGAPTDTQYFGPGTRLTVL.

The V gene is TRBV21-1, the J gene TRBJ2-2; the D call in the table, TRBD1, was not verified against the DNA. TRBV21-1 is a pseudogene locus. The CDR3 length is 20 residues. The CDR3 loop reads CASSKKKGRGQGADTGELFF. CDR3 in DNA: TGTGCCAGCAGCAAAAAGAAGGGAAGGGGACAGGGGGCCGACACCGGGGAGCTGTTTTTT.

V is TRBV5-1 and J is TRBJ1-1, with D unclear. The CDR3 spans 16 residues. Between the trimmed V and J ends, which lost 4 bases and 2 bases, there was a span of 18 bases. Per germline, CDR1 SGHRS and CDR2 YFSETQ. The CDR3: CASSATPTDTNTEAFF. CDR3 nucleotide sequence: TGCGCCAGCAGCGCGACCCCAACAGATACAAACACTGAAGCTTTCTTT.

The gene calls are TRBV11-2 and TRBJ2-5; TRBD2 aligns across 10 bases. This CDR3 comprises 16 residues. V lost 4 bases, J lost 1 base, and 6 bases stayed unmatched. Germline CDR1 is SGHAT and CDR2 is FQNNGV. The CDR3 bases are TGTGCCAGCAGCTCAGGACTAGCGGAGCTCCAAGAGACCCAGTACTTC. This codes for CASSSGLAELQETQYF. Looking up the rest from reference TRBV11-2 and TRBJ2-5 gives the full variable domain: EAGVAQSPRYKIIEKRQSVAFWCNPISGHATLYWYQQILGQGPKLLIQFQNNGVVDDSQLPKDRFSAERLKGVDSTLKIQPAKLEDSAVYLCASSSGLAELQETQYFGPGTRLLVL.

V gene TRBV7-2 combines with J gene TRBJ1-3, with 7 positions matching TRBD1. Germline CDR1 SGHTA, CDR2 FQGNSA. Unmatched junction bases numbered 9, after V lost 3 bases and J lost 4 bases. There are 16 residues in the CDR3. The CDR3 DNA is TGTGCCAGCAGCTTCGAAGGGGGCGCGCGGGGAAACACCATATATTTT. Translated, it gives CASSFEGGARGNTIYF.

The chain uses TRBV19 and TRBJ2-5; TRBD1 is a possible D gene (6 bases). V was shortened by 4 bases and J by 4 bases, with 13 bases between the two germline ends. The CDR3 is 14 amino acids. In germline, CDR1 is LNHDA, CDR2 SQIVND (reference sequence). CDR3 coding DNA: TGTGCCAGTAGTACCACAGGGTCGGCAGAGACCCAGTACTTC. Encoded protein: CASSTTGSAETQYF.

The rearrangement links TRBV7-9 to TRBJ1-2, with a weak D call TRBD1 (6 bases). The CDR3 is 16 residues long. V gave up 3 bases and J gave up 4 bases, with 18 bases separating them. Germline loops: CDR1 SEHNR, CDR2 FQNEAQ (reference sequence). The CDR3 spells CASSFPGGRGVYGYTF. CDR3 sequence (DNA): TGTGCCAGCAGCTTTCCCGGGGGGCGAGGCGTCTATGGCTACACCTTC.

This chain joins TRBV6-1 and TRBJ1-6; D is possibly TRBD1 (6 bases). The CDR3 totals 15 residues. Trimming pared 2 bases from V and 10 bases from J, leaving 15 bases between. The germline gives CDR1 MNHNS, CDR2 SASEGT. CDR3 DNA: TGTGCCAGCAGTGAACTGACAGGACTTTCCTCACCCCTCCACTTT. Its translation: CASSELTGLSSPLHF.

The J gene is TRBJ1-1, the V gene TRBV2; D remains unclear. Germline assignment: CDR1 SNHLY and CDR2 FYNNEI. Trimming removed 2 bases from V and 7 bases from J, with 8 bases in between. This CDR3 contains 12 residues. CDR3 DNA: TGTGCCAGCAGTGAAATGCAGATTGAAGCTTTCTTT. Translated, it gives CASSEMQIEAFF.